The 20 T cell receptor beta chains given below trace back to one sample, sequenced in a study of CD8 T cells in Susac syndrome. RNA, at about 0.5 to 1 ug, was reverse transcribed with random hexamers. TCRdb re-derived calls from the immunoSEQ multiplex PCR reads in MiXCR, one entry per CDR3 protein. The data hold about 190,000 distinct CDR3 sequences, with roughly nine tenths observed a single time. Source material: CD4+ T cells from PBMCs. The origin of the receptors is a human donor with Susac syndrome.

The J gene is TRBJ1-5, the V gene TRBV3-1, with no clear D. Trimming left V 4 bases short and J 4 bases short, with 8 bases between. The CDR3 has 13 residues. Germline loops: CDR1 LGHDT, CDR2 YNNKEL (reference sequence). CDR3 amino acids: CASSLENNQPQHF. The CDR3 bases are TGTGCCAGCAGCCTTGAGAATAATCAGCCCCAGCATTTT.

This chain joins TRBV6-1 and TRBJ2-2; the D is unclear. Trimming took 5 bases from V and 4 from J, leaving 14 bases between them. There are 15 residues in the CDR3. Germline CDR1 and CDR2: MNHNS and SASEGT. As DNA, the CDR3 is TGTGCCAGCAGTCCTCATCTCCCCGGCACCGGGGAGCTGTTTTTT. Translating it yields CASSPHLPGTGELFF.

This sequence joins TRBV28 and TRBJ1-1, with D maybe TRBD1 (6 bases). Germline assignment: CDR1 MDHEN and CDR2 SYDVKM. The CDR3 runs to 15 residues. Trimming shortened V by 7 bases and J by 3 bases, and 18 bases separated the two germline ends. The CDR3 loop reads CASIPGGQGDTEAFF. The CDR3 coding sequence is TGTGCCAGCATCCCTGGGGGGCAGGGAGACACTGAAGCTTTCTTT.

Only a few counts were recorded for this clonotype. The rearrangement joins TRBV7-2 to TRBJ2-1, with D possibly TRBD2 on 6 matching bases. V was cut by 4 bases and J by 7 bases, with 20 bases left in between. Germline assignment: CDR1 SGHTA and CDR2 FQGNSA. The CDR3 length is 16 residues. CDR3 nucleotide sequence: TGTGCCAGCAGCTGGAGACGTCCGGGACTTTTTAATGAGCAGTTCTTC. Encoded protein: CASSWRRPGLFNEQFF.

The DNA for the CDR3 is TGTGCCAGTAGCCGGGAGCGGGGGACAGATACGCAGTATTTT. This translates into CASSRERGTDTQYF. V usage is TRBV19 and J usage is TRBJ2-3; 8 bases line up with TRBD2. Trimming took 6 bases from V and 3 from J; bases not matched to a gene: 5. Germline-derived CDR1 and CDR2 are LNHDA and SQIVND (reference sequence). The CDR3 is made up of 14 amino acids.

The rearrangement uses TRBV30 and TRBJ1-3, with 7 bases that match TRBD1. CDR3 length: 15 residues. V trimming: 3 bases; J trimming: 0 bases; junction bases outside the gene matches: 5. Germline lookup yields CDR1 GTSNPN and CDR2 SVGIG (reference sequence). The CDR3 here is CAWRPGQSSGNTIYF. The CDR3, as DNA: TGTGCCTGGAGGCCGGGACAGAGCTCTGGAAACACCATATATTTT. The full variable domain, rest sourced from reference TRBV30 and TRBJ1-3, is SQTIHQWPATLVQPVGSPLSLECTVEGTSNPNLYWYRQAAGRGLQLLFYSVGIGQISSEVPQNLSASRPQDRQFILSSKKLLLSDSGFYLCAWRPGQSSGNTIYFGEGSWLTVV.

V usage is TRBV7-2 and J usage is TRBJ1-6, with a tentative D call TRBD1 (5 bases). The CDR3 consists of 14 residues. The germline V and J ends were trimmed by 3 bases and 7 bases, with 10 bases remaining between them. Germline V lookup: CDR1 SGHTA, CDR2 FQGNSA. CDR3 sequence reads: CASSFTGINSPLHF. CDR3 nucleotides: TGTGCCAGCAGCTTCACAGGCATCAATTCACCCCTCCACTTT.

V is TRBV20-1 and J is TRBJ1-2, with unresolved D. CDR1 is DFQATT and CDR2 is SNEGSKA in the germline V gene (reference sequence). The CDR3 extends over 12 amino acids. V was cut by 2 bases and J by 2 bases, with 6 bases left in between. CDR3 nucleotides: TGCAGTGCTAGAAGGCAGAACTATGGCTACACCTTC. It specifies CSARRQNYGYTF.

V and J are TRBV5-1 and TRBJ1-1; D unresolved. Germline-derived CDR1 and CDR2 are SGHRS and YFSETQ. The V gene lost 0 bases and the J gene lost 3 bases, with 9 bases spanning the gap. CDR3 length: 14 residues. Here the CDR3 DNA reads TGCGCCAGCAGCTTGGATGGGGTTTACACTGAAGCTTTCTTT. This translates into CASSLDGVYTEAFF.

This chain connects TRBV11-2 to TRBJ2-1; 8 bases are shared with TRBD2. With 6 bases clipped from V and 5 bases from J, the junction kept 6 bases outside the gene matches. The CDR3 has 14 amino acids. Per germline, CDR1 SGHAT and CDR2 FQNNGV. CDR3 in DNA: TGTGCCAGCAGGCTGGCGGGGGGCCACAATGAGCAGTTCTTC. It is translated as CASRLAGGHNEQFF.

The chain has TRBV9 and TRBJ2-2; 9 bases agree with TRBD2. The germline gives CDR1 SGDLS, CDR2 YYNGEE. The CDR3 contains 16 residues. V lost 3 bases and J lost 4; bases outside the gene matches: 7. CDR3 nucleotide sequence: TGTGCCAGCAGCGCCACCGGGACTAGCACCACCGGGGAGCTGTTTTTT. Translated, it gives CASSATGTSTTGELFF.

The V call is TRBV6-2 or TRBV6-3, the J call TRBJ1-5; D unresolved. This CDR3 region has 15 residues. V dropped 2 bases and J dropped 3 bases, with 11 bases sitting between them. Germline V gives CDR1 MNHEY, CDR2 SVGEGT. The CDR3 region is CASSYRRSTNQPQHF. In nucleotides, the CDR3 is TGTGCCAGCAGTTACCGTCGGAGTACCAATCAGCCCCAGCATTTT.

The chain couples TRBV14 to TRBJ2-1; 11 nucleotides agree with TRBD2. Looked up from germline, CDR1 is SGHDN and CDR2 is FVKESK. The V segment lost 1 base and the J segment 9 bases; nucleotides outside the gene matches: 5. This CDR3 spans 15 amino acids. The CDR3 region is CASSQVAGGPGEQFF. The CDR3 DNA follows: TGTGCCAGCAGCCAAGTAGCGGGGGGGCCGGGTGAGCAGTTCTTC.

This chain uses TRBV5-1 with TRBJ1-1; no clear D gene. Germline loops: CDR1 SGHRS, CDR2 YFSETQ. With 0 bases removed from V and 8 bases from J, the gap between germline ends came to 17 bases. The CDR3 runs to 15 residues. The DNA of the CDR3 is TGCGCCAGCAGCTTGGCCCTGGACGGATTATTAGAAGCTTTCTTT. It is translated as CASSLALDGLLEAFF. The variable domain in full, completed from reference TRBV5-1 and TRBJ1-1, reads KAGVTQTPRYLIKTRGQQVTLSCSPISGHRSVSWYQQTPGQGLQFLFEYFSETQRNKGNFPGRFSGRQFSNSRSEMNVSTLELGDSALYLCASSLALDGLLEAFFGQGTRLTVV.

The DNA for the CDR3 is TGTGCCAGCAGCTTCCTGCCGGACAGGGGACGCGAGCAGTACTTC. This gives the protein CASSFLPDRGREQYF. The rearrangement uses TRBV28 and TRBJ2-7; 9 nucleotides line up with TRBD1. CDR1 and CDR2 (germline): MDHEN, SYDVKM. V lost 6 bases, J lost 6 bases, and 12 bases stayed unmatched. The CDR3 consists of 15 residues.

The rearrangement links TRBV10-3 to TRBJ1-3, with TRBD1 as a possible D gene (5 bases). V was trimmed by 10 bases and J by 7 bases, leaving 20 bases between them. The CDR3 runs to 14 residues. Germline CDR1 and CDR2: ENHRY and SYGVKD. CDR3 sequence: CATRNGTAGNTIYF. The CDR3 bases are TGTGCCACCCGGAACGGGACCGCCGGGAACACCATATATTTT.

The chain recombines TRBV5-1 with TRBJ2-2; 10 nucleotides agree with TRBD2. This CDR3 comprises 17 residues. Germline-derived CDR1 and CDR2 are SGHRS and YFSETQ. Trimming removed 3 bases from V and 5 bases from J; junction bases left unmatched: 10. The CDR3 loop reads CASSSSSSGRRTGELFF. CDR3 sequence (DNA): TGCGCCAGCAGCTCTTCTTCTAGCGGGAGAAGGACCGGGGAGCTGTTTTTT. Filled out from reference TRBV5-1 and TRBJ2-2, the complete variable domain reads KAGVTQTPRYLIKTRGQQVTLSCSPISGHRSVSWYQQTPGQGLQFLFEYFSETQRNKGNFPGRFSGRQFSNSRSEMNVSTLELGDSALYLCASSSSSSGRRTGELFFGEGSRLTVL.

This chain connects TRBV19 to TRBJ2-5; TRBD2 agrees at 7 bases. The CDR3 totals 14 residues. Germline trimming cut 4 bases from V and 0 bases from J; bases unmatched to any gene: 2. The germline V gene has CDR1 LNHDA and CDR2 SQIVND (reference sequence). The CDR3 is CASSNGGNQETQYF. CDR3 in DNA: TGTGCCAGTAGTAACGGGGGGAACCAAGAGACCCAGTACTTC.

This clonotype was seen once. The chain combines TRBV15 with TRBJ2-2, with D uncertain. The V end lost 1 base, the J end lost 7 bases, and 13 bases lay between the germline ends. Per the germline V gene, CDR1 is LNHNV and CDR2 is YYDKDF (reference sequence). The length of the CDR3 is 15 residues. This chain's CDR3 is CATSRGDSGDGELFF. CDR3 DNA: TGTGCCACCAGCAGAGGTGATTCGGGCGACGGGGAGCTGTTTTTT.

The CDR3 is CASSLGPIRNTGELFF. Written as DNA, the CDR3 is TGTGCCAGCAGTTTAGGACCGATAAGAAACACCGGGGAGCTGTTTTTT. The chain uses TRBV12-3 or TRBV12-4 and TRBJ2-2; no reliable D call. V lost 1 base to trimming and J lost 2 bases, with 11 bases between them. The CDR3 spans 16 residues.